Sequencing of this TCR beta chain was carried out in a study of blood T cell repertoires in COVID-19. Study-level information: COVID-19 samples collected from the United States, Italy and Spain covered acute and convalescent phases.

As processed by the authors: By means of reference gene primer amplification, nucleated cell counts were estimated. Libraries were prepared by immunoSEQ multiplex PCR; TCRdb keeps only in-frame clonotypes and omits some of them. The V and J calls and clone size were taken over from that table, and D and trimming were inferred from the DNA. In the table there are over 75,000 clones, 70% to 90% of which are singletons. Sequenced sample: peripheral blood. The sequence was collected from a human donor with COVID-19, enrolled during active disease. The donor label of this sample is uncertain.

The CDR3 bases are TGTGCCACCAGCAGCCGGACTAGCGGGTCCTACAATGAGCAGTTCTTC. Encoded protein: CATSSRTSGSYNEQFF. The chain carries TRBV15 and TRBJ2-1, with 11 positions matching TRBD2. After removal of 3 bases from V and 1 base from J, the junction contained 2 bases not matched to a gene. Germline V lookup: CDR1 LNHNV, CDR2 YYDKDF (reference sequence). The CDR3 is made up of 16 amino acids.